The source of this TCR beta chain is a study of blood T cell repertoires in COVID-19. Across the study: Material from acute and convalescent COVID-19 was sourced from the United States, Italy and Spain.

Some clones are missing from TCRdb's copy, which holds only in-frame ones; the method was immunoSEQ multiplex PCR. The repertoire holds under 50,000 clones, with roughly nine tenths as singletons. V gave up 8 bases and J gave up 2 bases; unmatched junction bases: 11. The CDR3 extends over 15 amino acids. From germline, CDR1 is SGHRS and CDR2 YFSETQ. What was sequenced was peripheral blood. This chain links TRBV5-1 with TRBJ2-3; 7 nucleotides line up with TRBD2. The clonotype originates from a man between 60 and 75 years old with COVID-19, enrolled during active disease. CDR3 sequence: CASSPSGIYTDTQYF. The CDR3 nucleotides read TGCGCCAGTTCTCCTAGCGGAATTTACACAGATACGCAGTATTTT.